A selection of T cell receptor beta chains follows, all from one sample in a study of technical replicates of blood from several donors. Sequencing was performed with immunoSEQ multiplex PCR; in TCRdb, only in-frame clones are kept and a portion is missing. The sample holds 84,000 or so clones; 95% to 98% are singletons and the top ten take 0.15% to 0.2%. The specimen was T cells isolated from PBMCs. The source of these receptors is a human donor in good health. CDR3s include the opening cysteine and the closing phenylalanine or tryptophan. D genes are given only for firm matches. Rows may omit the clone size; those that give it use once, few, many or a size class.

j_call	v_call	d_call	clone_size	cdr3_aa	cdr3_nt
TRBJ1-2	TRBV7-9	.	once	CASSLVSVPYGYTF	TGTGCCAGCAGCTTAGTCTCCGTCCCCTATGGCTACACCTTC
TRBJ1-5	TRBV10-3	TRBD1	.	CAISETGGFSSANQPQHF	TGTGCCATCAGCGAGACAGGGGGCTTTAGCAGCGCCAATCAGCCCCAGCATTTT
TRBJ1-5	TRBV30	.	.	CAWSGQSHSNQPQHF	TGTGCCTGGAGTGGACAAAGCCATAGCAATCAGCCCCAGCATTTT
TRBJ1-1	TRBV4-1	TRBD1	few	CASSQGRDRSTEAFF	TGCGCCAGCAGCCAAGGACGGGACAGGAGCACTGAAGCTTTCTTT
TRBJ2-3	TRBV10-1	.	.	CASSESSLGTDTQYF	TGCGCCAGCAGTGAGTCTAGCTTGGGCACAGATACGCAGTATTTT
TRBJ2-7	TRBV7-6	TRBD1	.	CASSLATGAEQYF	TGTGCCAGCAGCTTAGCGACAGGGGCCGAGCAGTACTTC
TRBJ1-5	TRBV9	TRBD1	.	CASNFYRGKVYSNQPQHF	TGTGCCAGCAACTTCTACAGGGGGAAGGTTTATAGCAATCAGCCCCAGCATTTT
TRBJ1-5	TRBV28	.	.	CASSPYLGGSNQPQHF	TGTGCCAGCAGTCCGTATTTGGGAGGCAGCAATCAGCCCCAGCATTTT
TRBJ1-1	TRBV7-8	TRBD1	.	CASSTRTGNTEAFF	TGTGCCAGCAGCACGAGGACAGGGAACACTGAAGCTTTCTTT
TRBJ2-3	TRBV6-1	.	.	CASRVSGGWDTQYF	TGTGCCAGCAGGGTATCAGGGGGGTGGGATACGCAGTATTTT
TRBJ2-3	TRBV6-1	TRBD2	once	CASSRGGPTDTQYF	TGTGCCAGCAGCCGCGGGGGACCCACAGATACGCAGTATTTT
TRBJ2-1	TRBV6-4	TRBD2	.	CASSVEAGGNEQFF	TGTGCCAGCAGTGTTGAGGCGGGGGGCAATGAGCAGTTCTTC
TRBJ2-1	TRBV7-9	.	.	CASSLGVEQFF	TGTGCCAGCAGCTTAGGAGTTGAGCAGTTCTTC
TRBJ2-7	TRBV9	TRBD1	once	CASSAGTGGAYEQYF	TGTGCCAGCAGCGCCGGGACAGGGGGCGCGTACGAGCAGTACTTC
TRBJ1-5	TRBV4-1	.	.	CASSHPRGESNQPQHF	TGCGCCAGCAGCCACCCCCGAGGAGAAAGCAATCAGCCCCAGCATTTT
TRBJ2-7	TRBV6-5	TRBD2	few	CASSYSSGSTYEQYF	TGTGCCAGCAGTTACTCAAGCGGGAGTACTTACGAGCAGTACTTC
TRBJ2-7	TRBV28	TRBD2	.	CASDGAGGYEQYF	TGTGCCAGCGACGGAGCGGGAGGGTACGAGCAGTACTTC
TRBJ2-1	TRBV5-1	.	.	CASSSLPGDYNEQFF	TGCGCCAGCAGCTCACTCCCGGGGGATTACAATGAGCAGTTCTTC
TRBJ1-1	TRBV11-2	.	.	CASSQQGGPEAFF	TGTGCCAGCAGCCAACAGGGTGGGCCTGAAGCTTTCTTT
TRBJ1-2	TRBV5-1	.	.	CASSRARTFTEVYGYTF	TGCGCCAGCAGCAGAGCCAGGACTTTTACGGAGGTCTATGGCTACACCTTC
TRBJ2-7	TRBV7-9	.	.	CASSPLGASYEQYF	TGTGCCAGCAGCCCCCTGGGGGCCTCCTACGAGCAGTACTTC
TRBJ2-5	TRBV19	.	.	CASSIKLLQETQYF	TGTGCCAGTAGTATCAAACTCCTTCAAGAGACCCAGTACTTC
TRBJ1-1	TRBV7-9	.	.	CASTETGPLNTEAFF	TGTGCCAGCACGGAGACAGGACCTTTGAACACTGAAGCTTTCTTT
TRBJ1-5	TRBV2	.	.	CASSAGGLPNQPQHF	TGTGCCAGCAGTGCCGGGGGGCTTCCTAATCAGCCCCAGCATTTT
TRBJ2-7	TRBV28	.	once	CASSLGARVYEQYF	TGTGCCAGCAGTTTGGGAGCTCGGGTCTACGAGCAGTACTTC
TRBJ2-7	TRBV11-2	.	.	CASSSFTTPYEQYF	TGTGCCAGCAGCTCCTTTACTACCCCCTACGAGCAGTACTTC
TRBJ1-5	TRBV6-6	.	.	CASNGRVNQPQHF	TGTGCCAGCAACGGCAGGGTCAATCAGCCCCAGCATTTT
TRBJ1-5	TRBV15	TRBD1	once	CATSRDPGGSNQPQHF	TGTGCCACCAGCAGAGACCCAGGGGGGTCTAATCAGCCCCAGCATTTT
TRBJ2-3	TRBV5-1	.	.	CASRLRTNTDTQYF	TGCGCCAGCAGATTACGGACAAACACAGATACGCAGTATTTT
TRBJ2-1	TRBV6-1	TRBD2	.	CASRLTSGSFREQFF	TGTGCCAGCAGGCTGACTAGCGGGAGTTTTCGTGAGCAGTTCTTC
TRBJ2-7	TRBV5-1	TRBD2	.	CASSSGGSYEQYF	TGCGCCAGCAGTAGCGGGGGCTCCTACGAGCAGTACTTC
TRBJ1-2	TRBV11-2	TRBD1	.	CASSSGSTGGDGYTF	TGTGCCAGCAGCTCTGGTAGCACAGGGGGCGATGGCTACACCTTC
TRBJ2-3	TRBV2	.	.	CASSEGTLGGYWGSSTDTQYF	TGTGCCAGCAGTGAAGGTACTTTAGGCGGGTACTGGGGAAGCAGCACAGATACGCAGTATTTT
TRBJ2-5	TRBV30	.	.	CAWIFGSSQIKETQYF	TGTGCCTGGATTTTCGGGTCCTCACAAATAAAAGAGACCCAGTACTTC
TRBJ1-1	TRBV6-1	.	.	CASSPGHLNTEAFF	TGTGCCAGCAGTCCGGGACATTTGAACACTGAAGCTTTCTTT
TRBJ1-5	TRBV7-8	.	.	CASSLAGGQPQHF	TGTGCCAGCAGCTTAGCGGGAGGTCAGCCCCAGCATTTT
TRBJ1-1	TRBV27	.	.	CASRDSLNTEAFF	TGTGCCAGCAGGGACAGTTTGAACACTGAAGCTTTCTTT
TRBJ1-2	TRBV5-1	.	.	CASSLGEDYGYTF	TGCGCCAGCAGCTTGGGGGAGGACTATGGCTACACCTTC
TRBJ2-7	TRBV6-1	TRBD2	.	CASSEGLAGRYEQYF	TGTGCCAGCAGTGAGGGACTAGCGGGAAGGTACGAGCAGTACTTC
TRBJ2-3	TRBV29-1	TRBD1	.	CSVVGQGTDTQYF	TGCAGCGTTGTAGGACAGGGCACAGATACGCAGTATTTT
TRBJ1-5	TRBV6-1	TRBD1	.	CASSRDSFPNQPQHF	TGTGCCAGCAGTAGGGACAGTTTCCCCAATCAGCCCCAGCATTTT